This TCR beta chain originates from a study of naive and memory T cell subsets. Within the sample, this clonotype is medium-sized. Deletions cut 0 bases from V and 6 bases from J, with 5 bases between. Germline CDR1 reads MNHEY; CDR2 reads SVGEGT. This CDR3 comprises 12 residues. The beta constant-region primer was an equimolar mix of two oligonucleotides covering TRBC1 and TRBC2. Nested alpha and beta constant-region primers with the SP2 primer drove four PCR rounds on ligated cDNA. MiXCR, applied by TCRdb to the UMI-ligation and nested PCR reads, yields one record per CDR3 protein. The sample shows tens of thousands of distinct CDR3 sequences, about 7% of them seen only once. Overnight CMV lysate stimulation of fresh PBMCs defined donor CMV status by CD4+ IFNgamma.

Source material: central memory CD4+ T cells from blood. The sequence came from a human donor in good health. This chain links TRBV6-2 or TRBV6-3 with TRBJ1-1; D uncertain. The CDR3 sequence is CASSYSRAEAFF. The DNA for the CDR3 is TGTGCCAGCAGTTACTCGAGGGCTGAAGCTTTCTTT.